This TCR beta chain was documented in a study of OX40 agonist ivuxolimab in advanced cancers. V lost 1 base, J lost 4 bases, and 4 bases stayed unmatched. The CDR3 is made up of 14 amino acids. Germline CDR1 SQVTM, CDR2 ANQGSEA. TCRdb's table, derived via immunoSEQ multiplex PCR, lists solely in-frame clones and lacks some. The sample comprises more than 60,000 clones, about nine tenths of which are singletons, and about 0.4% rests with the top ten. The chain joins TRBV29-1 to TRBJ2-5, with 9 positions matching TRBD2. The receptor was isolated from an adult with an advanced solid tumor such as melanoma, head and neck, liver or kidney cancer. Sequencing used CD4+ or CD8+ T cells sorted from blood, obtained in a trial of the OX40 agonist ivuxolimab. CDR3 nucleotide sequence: TGCAGCGTTGAAGGTGTTAGCGGGAGAGAGACCCAGTACTTC. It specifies CSVEGVSGRETQYF.